The 8 T cell receptor beta chains reported below all come from one sample, sequenced in a study of shared T cell receptors in the human thymus. TCRdb's table, derived via immunoSEQ multiplex PCR, lists solely in-frame clones and lacks some. The sample carries hundreds of thousands of clones, around 87% recorded once. The same sample was also studied in work on human thymus T cells.

Input material: thymocytes. Receptor source: a boy under two years old with a congenital heart defect.

The rearrangement links TRBV7-9 to TRBJ2-7; perhaps TRBD2 as D (5 bases). The CDR3 loop spans 13 amino acids. V gave up 5 bases and J gave up 0 bases, with 8 bases separating them. Per germline, CDR1 SEHNR and CDR2 FQNEAQ (reference sequence). CDR3 nucleotide sequence: TGTGCCAGCAGCGACGGGGTCTCCTACGAGCAGTACTTC. Its translation is CASSDGVSYEQYF.

The V gene is TRBV19, the J gene TRBJ1-5; TRBD1 agrees at 7 bases. Germline lookup yields CDR1 LNHDA and CDR2 SQIVND (reference sequence). V trimming: 7 bases; J trimming: 4 bases; junction bases outside the gene matches: 19. The CDR3 sequence is 18 residues long. CDR3 residues: CASTQATGPPGWNQPQHF. The CDR3 DNA is TGTGCCAGTACCCAGGCGACAGGGCCTCCCGGTTGGAATCAGCCCCAGCATTTT. The variable domain in full, completed from reference TRBV19 and TRBJ1-5, reads DGGITQSPKYLFRKEGQNVTLSCEQNLNHDAMYWYRQDPGQGLRLIYYSQIVNDFQKGDIAEGYSVSREKKESFPLTVTSAQKNPTAFYLCASTQATGPPGWNQPQHFGDGTRLSIL.

This clone was seen a single time. The J gene is TRBJ2-2, the V gene TRBV7-9; possible D gene TRBD1, 6 bases. Germline V CDR1 and CDR2: SEHNR, FQNEAQ (reference sequence). Trimming stripped 5 bases from V and 1 base from J, with 11 bases between. The CDR3 runs to 15 residues. The chain's CDR3 is CASSNGQRNTGELFF. Here the CDR3 DNA reads TGTGCCAGCAGCAACGGACAGCGGAACACCGGGGAGCTGTTTTTT. The variable domain in full, with the rest retrieved from reference TRBV7-9 and TRBJ2-2, is DTGVSQNPRHKITKRGQNVTFRCDPISEHNRLYWYRQTLGQGPEFLTYFQNEAQLEKSRLLSDRFSAERPKGSFSTLEIQRTEQGDSAMYLCASSNGQRNTGELFFGEGSRLTVL.

The chain has TRBV5-6 and TRBJ2-7, with D possibly matching TRBD2 (6 bases). The CDR3 has 16 amino acids. Per the germline V gene, CDR1 is SGHDT and CDR2 is YYEEEE. The V end was cut by 1 base, the J end by 2 bases, with 16 bases between. DNA of the CDR3: TGTGCCAGCAGCTTGTCTCCGCAGCGGGCGACCTACGAGCAGTACTTC. Translating gives CASSLSPQRATYEQYF.

The chain employs TRBV18 and TRBJ2-7; 9 nucleotides match TRBD1. Losses at the gene ends were 6 bases for V and 0 bases for J; bases not matched to a gene: 6. This CDR3 spans 15 amino acids. Germline V gene data show CDR1 as KGHSH and CDR2 as LQKENI. CDR3 nucleotide sequence: TGTGCCAGCTCGGACAGGGGTAAGAGCTCCTACGAGCAGTACTTC. This codes for CASSDRGKSSYEQYF.

The chain links TRBV30 to TRBJ2-2; D is uncertain. From germline, CDR1 is GTSNPN and CDR2 SVGIG (reference sequence). The V end was cut by 1 base, the J end by 2 bases, with 8 bases between. There are 14 residues in the CDR3. The CDR3 protein is CAWSDQRNTGELFF. The CDR3 bases are TGTGCCTGGAGTGATCAGCGAAACACCGGGGAGCTGTTTTTT.

V gene TRBV5-1 combines with J gene TRBJ2-7; 15 bases line up with TRBD2. The germline V gene encodes CDR1 SGHRS and CDR2 YFSETQ. This CDR3 spans 18 amino acids. V gave up 3 bases and J gave up 4 bases; unmatched junction bases: 11. This CDR3 is CASSSTGTSGGITYEQYF. The CDR3 DNA reads as TGCGCCAGCAGCTCCACCGGGACTAGCGGGGGGATTACGTACGAGCAGTACTTC.

The chain employs TRBV18 and TRBJ2-1, with 7 bases fitting TRBD1. The V gene end was trimmed by 5 bases and the J gene end by 15 bases; junction bases not matched to a gene: 7. Germline V gene data show CDR1 as KGHSH and CDR2 as LQKENI. The CDR3 covers 11 residues. The CDR3 sequence: CASSSRQGAFF. The CDR3 DNA sequence: TGTGCCAGCTCATCTCGACAGGGAGCGTTCTTC.